A single sample gave rise to the 15 T cell receptor beta chains below, sequenced in a study of identical twins (dated by TCRdb to about 2016). The receptor library was made with 5' RACE. The instrument given in TCRdb is Illumina HiSeq 2000. The public reads were quality trimmed at Q25 with fastp and then assembled into clones with MiXCR by TCRdb, keeping productive beta chains. Entries that share a CDR3 protein sequence are merged under the most common genes and DNA. The sample includes roughly 500,000 distinct CDR3 sequences, with approximately 22% observed a single time. The ten top clones hold about 0.91% of the sample. A further study also used this sample, focusing on T cells expressing NK-cell markers.

Sequencing used CD4+ T cells sorted from blood. The receptors derive from a woman aged 18-35 years in good health.

J is TRBJ1-2 and V is TRBV3-1; D remains ambiguous. Germline-derived CDR1 and CDR2 are LGHDT and YNNKEL (reference sequence). V lost 0 bases and J lost 3, with 8 bases in between. The CDR3 spans 14 residues. CDR3 sequence: CASSQEGLDYGYTF. Here the CDR3 DNA reads TGTGCCAGCAGCCAAGAGGGTCTAGACTATGGCTACACCTTC.

The J gene is TRBJ2-1, the V gene TRBV6-2 or TRBV6-3; 9 bases are shared with TRBD2. Germline CDR1 and CDR2: MNHEY and SVGEGT. This CDR3 has 15 amino acids. CDR3 amino acids: CAIRRLAGSYNEQFF. DNA for the CDR3: TGTGCGATTAGGCGGCTAGCGGGAAGCTACAATGAGCAGTTCTTC.

The genes are TRBV6-2 or TRBV6-3 and TRBJ2-5; 9 nucleotides align to TRBD1. From germline, CDR1 is MNHEY and CDR2 SVGEGT. The CDR3 consists of 13 residues. J gave up 4 bases and V 7 bases, and 4 bases lay outside the gene matches. The CDR3 reads CASINRGRETQYF. CDR3 nucleotides: TGTGCCAGCATCAACAGGGGGCGAGAGACCCAGTACTTC.

The V call is TRBV9, the J call TRBJ2-7, with D perhaps assigned TRBD1 or TRBD2 (6 bases each). Germline V gene lookup returns CDR1 SGDLS and CDR2 YYNGEE. This CDR3 comprises 16 residues. Trimming removed 3 bases from V and 5 bases from J, with 21 bases in between. For the CDR3, the DNA is TGTGCCAGCAGCGAATCCGAACTGGGGGGCCCGCACGAGCAGTACTTC. Its protein product is CASSESELGGPHEQYF.

The chain is built from TRBV20-1 and TRBJ1-5, with TRBD1 as a possible D gene (5 bases). This CDR3 contains 17 residues. V was clipped by 6 bases and J by 0 bases, with 21 bases between them. In germline, CDR1 is DFQATT, CDR2 SNEGSKA (reference sequence). This CDR3 reads CSAAAGTNPYSNQPQHF. DNA for the CDR3: TGCAGTGCCGCGGCCGGGACTAACCCTTATAGCAATCAGCCCCAGCATTTT.

This clonotype was observed a few times. V usage is TRBV12-3 or TRBV12-4 and J usage is TRBJ1-2, with D possibly matching TRBD1 (6 bases). Trimming stripped 6 bases from V and 0 bases from J, with 17 bases between. The CDR3 is 16 amino acids. In nucleotides, the CDR3 is TGTGCCAGCAGGCTAAGGTGGGGGCCTCCTAACTATGGCTACACCTTC. Protein product: CASRLRWGPPNYGYTF.

This clonotype was counted only a few times. The J gene is TRBJ1-2, the V gene TRBV6-2 or TRBV6-3; D gene uncertain. The V gene's germline CDR1 is MNHEY and CDR2 SVGEGT. V lost 6 bases, J lost 0 bases, and 8 bases lay in between. The CDR3 runs 13 residues. As DNA, the CDR3 is TGTGCCAGCAGCAAGGAGTCTAACTATGGCTACACCTTC. This sequence encodes CASSKESNYGYTF.

This clonotype was counted a few times. The chain employs TRBV5-1 and TRBJ1-1; 8 bases match TRBD1. CDR1 and CDR2 (germline): SGHRS, YFSETQ. With V trimmed by 4 bases and J by 5 bases, 13 bases remained unmatched. This CDR3 has 16 residues. The CDR3: CASSGPGTGGRTEAFF. The DNA for the CDR3 is TGCGCCAGCAGCGGTCCCGGGACAGGTGGAAGAACTGAAGCTTTCTTT.

This clonotype was recorded a few times. The rearrangement links TRBV25-1 to TRBJ2-3; possible D gene TRBD2, 5 bases. Trimming left V 4 bases short and J 5 bases short, with 16 bases between. Germline V CDR1 and CDR2: MGHDK, SYGVNS. This CDR3 is 15 amino acids long. The CDR3: CASSGLANEGDTQYF. CDR3 DNA: TGTGCCAGCAGTGGGTTAGCGAATGAGGGAGATACGCAGTATTTT.

This clonotype was counted a few times. The chain is built from TRBV5-1 and TRBJ2-5, with 7 bases fitting TRBD1. Germline trimming cut 4 bases from V and 5 bases from J; bases unmatched to any gene: 8. CDR1 is SGHRS and CDR2 is YFSETQ in the germline V gene. This CDR3 spans 14 amino acids. CDR3 residues: CASSTGVLLETQYF. For the CDR3, the DNA is TGCGCCAGCAGCACAGGGGTCCTTTTGGAGACCCAGTACTTC.

The V and J genes are TRBV29-1 and TRBJ1-1; 9 bases match TRBD1. The CDR3 length is 14 residues. Per germline, CDR1 SQVTM and CDR2 ANQGSEA. The V and J ends lost 8 bases and 3 bases, in that order; junction bases with no gene match: 10. The CDR3 region is CSYGFGTGYTEAFF. CDR3 bases: TGCAGCTACGGTTTCGGGACAGGGTACACTGAAGCTTTCTTT.

V usage is TRBV14 and J usage is TRBJ2-1, with D possibly TRBD2 on 6 matching bases. Germline CDR1 and CDR2: SGHDN and FVKESK. Trimming removed 1 base from V and 1 base from J, with 14 bases in between. This CDR3 region has 17 residues. The CDR3 loop reads CASSQGPAGLSYNEQFF. The CDR3 DNA reads as TGTGCCAGCAGCCAAGGTCCGGCGGGGTTATCCTACAATGAGCAGTTCTTC.

The gene calls are TRBV7-2 and TRBJ2-7, with D maybe TRBD2 (6 bases). V was cut by 2 bases and J by 3 bases, with 14 bases left in between. Germline CDR1 reads SGHTA; CDR2 reads FQGNSA. The CDR3 covers 15 residues. CDR3 amino acids: CASSLSREMIYEQYF. DNA for the CDR3: TGTGCCAGCAGCTTAAGTCGGGAGATGATCTACGAGCAGTACTTC.

The gene calls are TRBV2 and TRBJ2-1; 10 nucleotides line up with TRBD2. The V segment lost 5 bases and the J segment 8 bases; nucleotides outside the gene matches: 9. Germline assignment: CDR1 SNHLY and CDR2 FYNNEI. This CDR3 contains 15 residues. CDR3 residues: CASSPPSGGRDEQFF. The DNA of the CDR3 is TGTGCCAGCAGTCCCCCTAGCGGGGGAAGGGATGAGCAGTTCTTC.

This clonotype appeared many times. The gene calls are TRBV5-1 and TRBJ1-1, with a tentative D call TRBD1 (6 bases). In germline, CDR1 is SGHRS, CDR2 YFSETQ. There are 12 residues in the CDR3. V lost 3 bases and J 5 bases, leaving 8 bases between the germline ends. The CDR3 DNA reads as TGCGCCAGCAGCTCCAGGGGAACTGAAGCTTTCTTT. It translates to CASSSRGTEAFF.